Listed below are T cell receptor beta chains from one sample, sequenced in a study of early T cells in non-severe SARS-CoV-2 infection. Using its own MiXCR run on the 5' RACE reads, TCRdb lists one record per CDR3 protein. The table records about 60,000 distinct CDR3 sequences, roughly an eighth of them present only once. Specimen: whole blood. The source of these receptors is an adult who was a healthcare worker with PCR-confirmed SARS-CoV-2 infection or an uninfected control (not recorded which). Each CDR3 is given with its conserved first and last residue.

V gene,CDR3 protein
TRBV28,CASNGGKETQYF
TRBV11-2,CASSLIRGQETQYF
TRBV20-1,CSANRGKGAPSFCQPQHF
TRBV18,CASSPTLAGGQETQYF
TRBV20-1,CSARDPLAGEQFF
TRBV24-1,CATSDTPGSGTDNEQFF
TRBV19,CASTPGAMPTYEQYF
TRBV2,CASSGVNGVYEQYF
TRBV5-6,CASSLGWNTDTQYF
TRBV29-1,CSVLTTNEGNTIYF
TRBV28,CASNRGGSSYNEQFF
TRBV5-1,CASTGTNTGELFF
TRBV30,CAWRSWRGRNEQFF
TRBV29-1,CSGQGMETGTDTQYF
TRBV28,CASSSGLDTQYF
TRBV2,CTSKVGNEQFF
TRBV5-1,CASSLDRYQETQYF
TRBV6-5,CASSRTSGGSYEQYF
TRBV3-1,CASSQVAGVGTGELFF
TRBV7-9,CASSPGSGNQPQHF
TRBV5-6,CASSTSIDRANTGELFF
TRBV6-2/TRBV6-3,CASALPYNEQFF